Listed below are T cell receptor beta chains from one sample, sequenced in a study of blood T cells in healthy people across ages. TCRdb re-analysed the 5' RACE reads in MiXCR, keeping a single row per CDR3 protein. The data show roughly 800,000 distinct CDR3 sequences, with over 45% seen just once and approximately 23% held by the top ten. Sequenced: blood. These receptor sequences come from a man aged 25-45 years in good health. Both conserved end residues are part of each CDR3. D genes are given only for firm matches. Clone size is not always given. Where it is, it says once, few, many or a class for expanded clones.

NA NA TRBJ2-7 TRBV7-2 TGTGCCAGCAGCTTCGACCAAATCGGCTACGAGCAGTACTTC CASSFDQIGYEQYF
NA TRBD2 TRBJ2-1 TRBV25-1 TGTGCCAGCAGTGAATTTAGGGCGGGAGTAGAGACCCAGTTCTTC CASSEFRAGVETQFF
NA NA TRBJ1-1 TRBV29-1 TGCAGCGTTGAAGAGGAGGGAGCTTTCTTT CSVEEEGAFF
NA TRBD2 TRBJ2-5 TRBV6-5 TGTGCCAGCAGTTACTTGGGCACTAGCGGGAGCCGTTGGAATGAGCAGTACTTC CASSYLGTSGSRWNEQYF
NA NA TRBJ2-3 TRBV4-2 TGTGCCAGCAGCCAAGATGGGTGGGATACGCAGTATTTT CASSQDGWDTQYF
few TRBD1 TRBJ2-6 TRBV5-1 TGCGCCAGCAGCTTGACAGGGGTATCTGGGGCCAACGTCCTGACTTTC CASSLTGVSGANVLTF
NA NA TRBJ2-5 TRBV20-1 TGCAGTGTTCTTCTAGGGACCCAGTACTTC CSVLLGTQYF
once TRBD2 TRBJ2-7 TRBV29-1 TGCAGCGTTGGCCGGGGGGTCTACGAGCAGTACTTC CSVGRGVYEQYF
NA TRBD2 TRBJ2-3 TRBV12-3/TRBV12-4 TGTGTCAGCAGCGGGAATGGAGATACGCAGTATTTT CVSSGNGDTQYF
few NA TRBJ1-1 TRBV6-5 TGTGCCGCCCGAGGGTTAGGGACTGAAGCTTTCTTT CAARGLGTEAFF
NA TRBD1 TRBJ1-2 TRBV20-1 TGCAGTGCTAGAGTGCGATCTGGGACAGTCTATGGCTACACCTTC CSARVRSGTVYGYTF
NA TRBD2 TRBJ2-1 TRBV7-9 TGTGCCAGCAGCTTAGCGCGGACTAGCGGTCTCTACAATGAGCAGTTCTTC CASSLARTSGLYNEQFF
NA TRBD2 TRBJ2-1 TRBV7-2 TGTGCCAGCAGCTACTATGGGACTAGCGGGAGAGGCAATGAGCAGTTCTTC CASSYYGTSGRGNEQFF
NA NA TRBJ1-5 TRBV10-3 TGTGCCATCAGTGAGTTAGGCGGGGACAGCAATCAGCCCCAGCATTTT CAISELGGDSNQPQHF
NA TRBD2 TRBJ2-1 TRBV6-4 TGTGCCAGCGTCACACCCACCGGGACTAGCGGGGAAGAGGGGTTCTTC CASVTPTGTSGEEGFF
NA TRBD1 TRBJ1-6 TRBV10-3 TGTGCCACCCAGACAGGGGGCGAGTCTTCACCCCTCCACTTT CATQTGGESSPLHF
NA TRBD1 TRBJ2-5 TRBV5-1 TGCGCCAGCAGGGCCGGGACAGGCGCCCAAGAGACCCAGTACTTC CASRAGTGAQETQYF
NA NA TRBJ1-2 TRBV6-6 TGTGCCAGCAGTTACTCTCCAGGGGCCTCTCTCGTGAATGGCTACACCTTC CASSYSPGASLVNGYTF
NA NA TRBJ2-4 TRBV7-2 TGTGCCAGCAGCTCCCCGAGGAGAAACATTCAGTACTTC CASSSPRRNIQYF
NA TRBD1 TRBJ2-7 TRBV5-1 TGCGCCAGCAGCTTGGAGGACAGGGGGGTCGACGAGCAGTACTTC CASSLEDRGVDEQYF
NA TRBD1 TRBJ1-1 TRBV3-1 TGTGCCAGCAGCCTTGGCAGGGGGACCACTGAAGCTTTCTTT CASSLGRGTTEAFF
NA NA TRBJ2-3 TRBV20-1 TGCAGTGCTATGGGCCTCCAGAGGGTAGCTTCGACAGATACGCAGTATTTT CSAMGLQRVASTDTQYF
NA TRBD2 TRBJ2-7 TRBV7-9 TGTGCCAGCACCTCTAGCGGGTATTACGAGCAGTACTTC CASTSSGYYEQYF
NA TRBD2 TRBJ2-5 TRBV10-3 TGTGCCATCAGTGTAGGCGGGAGGGCCCCAGAGACCCAGTACTTC CAISVGGRAPETQYF
NA NA TRBJ2-7 TRBV4-1 TGCGCCAGCAGCCCACCTCTCTACGAGCAGTACTTC CASSPPLYEQYF
many TRBD1 TRBJ2-5 TRBV11-2 TGTGCCAGCAGCACAGAATCCGGGACAGGTCAGACCCAGTACTTC CASSTESGTGQTQYF
NA NA TRBJ2-5 TRBV5-1 TGCGCCAGCAGCTCGATCAGGGTGAGAGAGACCCAGTACTTC CASSSIRVRETQYF
NA NA TRBJ2-5 TRBV4-3 TGCGCCAGCAGCCAAGATAGGGGCCAAGAGACCCAGTACTTC CASSQDRGQETQYF
NA TRBD1 TRBJ1-5 TRBV7-6 TGTGCCAGCAGCTTATGGACAGGGCCAAATCAGCCCCAGCATTTT CASSLWTGPNQPQHF